This T cell receptor (beta chain) emerged from a study of shared clonotypes between healthy human individuals (dated by TCRdb to the early 2020s). About the full investigation: A few men and a couple of women, aged 18 to 49 years, made up the cohort. Blood TCR repertoires of roughly five healthy adults were deeply sequenced to estimate repertoire size and the extent of clonotype sharing between individuals. Different laboratories and diverse techniques were used to prepare libraries and sequence TCR repertoires, to increase sequencing depth and limit assay-specific biases. Each donor's leukapheresis produced roughly between about 0.9 and 9.5 billion PBMCs. For each donor, CD4 naive and CD4 memory were each run on three plates, CD8 naive on two plates, and CD8 memory on one plate.

With respect to this clone: Its target antigen remains unknown. Nothing much larger sits one base from this clone, and base qualities are not available.

The CDR3 numbers 15 residues from cysteine through phenylalanine. The sequence is cut down to CDR3 DNA, 45 bases in frame from base 1. The germline V gene (reference sequence) gives CDR1 as LNHDA and CDR2 as SQIVND. Between the V and J ends, shortened by 8 bases and 7 bases respectively, the junction contains 20 bases. On the study overall, not on this receptor specifically: Sampling was restricted to blood, and TCR repertoires in tissues likely differ from the TCR repertoires found in blood. Even with the large sequencing depth, rarefaction of the sorted-subset datasets indicated that sequencing was incomplete. Higher generation probabilities were observed for clonotypes shared by all four sorted-subset donors than for non-shared clonotypes. Pairwise subsampling indicated that sequencing depth was expected to affect the degree of clonotype sharing among donors. Because the study included a small number of donors, the genetic and exposure-history diversity represented was limited. Larger estimated clonotype richness was generally found for naive subsets than for memory subsets. When four donors were compared, the shared fraction of clonotypes was roughly 4.8% for naive CD4, approximately 3.3% for naive CD8, roughly 2.5% for memory CD4, and 0.4% for memory CD8.

TCR CDR3 regions were amplified from genomic DNA by multiplex PCR using the deep immunoSEQ assay. Extracted genomic DNA from each cell subset was spread evenly across all wells of several immunoSEQ 96-well plates, with each plate serving as a replicate. For sorted subsets, each replicate PCR was loaded with approximately 200 ng genomic DNA, equivalent to 30,000 or so T cell genomes. The purified libraries were quantified using a Qubit 3.0 fluorometer, sized with a Bioanalyzer 2100, and then quantified again using the KAPA Library Quantification kit. Every immunoSEQ 96-well plate was sequenced on a separate single-read 150-cycle Illumina NextSeq 550 flow cell. Per the original workflow: Because the immunoSEQ output held only junctional sequences and lacked quality scores, the filtering could not match the filtering applied to full-length reads. Sequences were annotated with PyIR, a Python wrapper for IgBLAST v1.9, and V/J genes and CDR3 were assigned using IMGT germline references. Any read was removed if the V/J assignment was weak (E-value above 1e-6), the CDR3 was missing, or the read contained stop codons, out-of-frame junctions, or ambiguous translated residues. V3J clonotypes were defined by identical inferred V gene, J gene, and CDR3 amino acid sequence. Percentage overlap between repertoires was calculated by dividing the number of shared unique clonotypes by the size of the smaller repertoire. Repertoire richness was assessed with RTK rarefaction, the Chao1 estimator, and Recon v2.1 estimates of unobserved clonotypes. OLGA was used to compute generation probabilities for all TCRbeta clonotypes that the gDNA method yielded from a few donors. In its TCRdb copy, this immuneACCESS table keeps in-frame sequences only and misses some clones. Where compared with another copy, unresolved V genes explain less than half of these, and the others have no known cause. Clonal size and the V and J genes are those of that table, whereas D and trimming came from the DNA. The sample includes a few million clones, with 90% to 95% observed a single time. The leading ten clones occupy around 0.15% of the sample.

The donors were healthy, HIV-negative adults with no recently reported acute infections or vaccinations. Every donor was a Caucasian adult residing in Nashville, Tennessee, USA. CD4+ T cells were enriched through magnetic negative selection, after which naive cells were positively selected on CD45RA and the remaining negative fraction served as the memory subset. After blood collection by leukapheresis, PBMCs were isolated using Ficoll-Histopaque density gradient centrifugation and then cryopreserved in the vapor phase of liquid nitrogen. Analytical flow cytometry was used to check the purity and quantity of each magnetically sorted T cell population. Genomic DNA was isolated from each sorted fraction and quantified by UV absorbance on a Nanodrop 2000c.

This chain is built from TRBV19 and TRBJ1-4; D gene: possibly TRBD1, on 6 matching bases. The sequence came from a man younger than 30 in good health. Sequencing used naive CD4+ T cells sorted from blood. The sample's cell subset or site label is to be understood as: CD45RA+ positively selected. The DNA reads as follows: TGTGCCAGTGCCGGGGGGGGCCTGGGTGTTGAAAAACTGTTTTTT. The encoded protein is CASAGGGLGVEKLFF.